The clone carrying this TCR beta chain was observed a handful of times. Other DNA sequences in this sample translate to the same CDR3. This entry is derived from a study of shared clonotypes between healthy human individuals. Assay runs were performed at deep level. Here immunoSEQ multiplex PCR was the method, and the copy in TCRdb shows in-frame clones only, minus some. The sample has approximately 500,000 clones, nearly 80% seen once. Sequenced material: PBMCs. This TCR came from a woman aged 40 to 50 in good health. Some clones in this sample may be carry-over from other donors' samples.

Here the CDR3 reads CASMGGADKYEQYF. The CDR3 DNA reads TGTGCCAGCATGGGGGGGGCTGACAAATACGAGCAGTACTTC. The J gene is TRBJ2-7, the V gene TRBV6-1; maybe TRBD2 (7 bases). V was shortened by 7 bases and J by 4 bases, with 17 bases between the two germline ends. The CDR3 contains 14 residues. Germline CDR1 is MNHNS and CDR2 is SASEGT.